This record concerns one T cell receptor (beta chain) sequence. What antigen it recognizes has not been identified. The input lacks base qualities; no much larger clone sits a single base away. The CDR3 has 14 amino acids, counting the end cysteine and phenylalanine. Just CDR3 DNA is preserved here, 42 bases in frame from base 1. CDR1 and CDR2 are drawn from the germline V gene: SNHLY, FYNNEI. The junction shows trimming of 5 bases on V and 0 bases on J, plus 11 bases between the germline ends. Sorted unstimulated T cells and proliferating T cells recovered from mixed lymphocyte reactions underwent TCRbeta CDR3 sequencing. Fresh whole blood from roughly 10 HLA-typed healthy donors was used to isolate PBMCs. The data originate from a study of siplizumab effects on memory and regulatory T cells (dated by TCRdb to the late 2010s). Looking at the study overall: The study looked at the effect of siplizumab, an anti-CD2 antibody, on alloreactive T-cell subsets in allogeneic mixed lymphocyte reactions made from human PBMCs. What the work shows at the level of the full study, not this receptor alone: Because sequences below about 10^-5 frequency were poorly captured, only a minor fraction of alloreactive clones could be mapped to unstimulated subsets. Whether proliferating Tregs from siplizumab cultures were suppressive was not functionally confirmed. About 80-97% of proliferating CD4+ or CD8+ clones could not be given a naive or memory phenotype. Among mappable alloreactive CD4+ clones, the Treg-derived fraction averaged about 70% with siplizumab versus around 25% in control reactions. The cumulative frequency of alloreactive sequences traceable to unstimulated CD4+ memory T cells was significantly reduced by siplizumab. Compared with memory T cells, unstimulated naive T cells appeared more diverse, and naive cells seemed to make a substantial contribution to the alloresponse.

The library came from the immunoSEQ multiplex PCR assay. Each sample had 80,000 to 100,000 TCR templates assayed by the deep sequencing platform. Genomic DNA extracted from sorted T cells was the material used for TCRbeta CDR3 sequencing. The authors processed their data as follows. The R programming language was used for the clonal analysis of the TCRbeta CDR3 data. Alloreactive CD4+ and CD8+ clones were identified by comparing unstimulated samples to CFSE-low samples taken after the reaction. Regulatory or non-regulatory origin was assigned to alloreactive CD4+ clones by matching of sequences to sorted unstimulated Treg and non-Treg repertoires. Not all clones reach the TCRdb copy of this immuneACCESS table, which keeps in-frame sequences only. Checked studies attribute under half of the gap to unresolved V genes and leave the rest unexplained. V and J calls and clone size are those listed in that table; D and trimming were worked out from the DNA. Within this sample are tens of thousands of clones, with 85% to 95% of them counted one time only. Of the sample, about a fifth is held by the ten largest clones.

Sequenced: CD8+ T cells sorted from blood. The TCR sequence derives from a human donor in good health. The chain couples TRBV2 to TRBJ2-7; matching of 5 bases hints at TRBD2 as the D gene. In nucleotides, the sequence is TGTGCCAGCAGTTGGGATAGCGCCTCCTACGAGCAGTACTTC. It translates as CASSWDSASYEQYF.